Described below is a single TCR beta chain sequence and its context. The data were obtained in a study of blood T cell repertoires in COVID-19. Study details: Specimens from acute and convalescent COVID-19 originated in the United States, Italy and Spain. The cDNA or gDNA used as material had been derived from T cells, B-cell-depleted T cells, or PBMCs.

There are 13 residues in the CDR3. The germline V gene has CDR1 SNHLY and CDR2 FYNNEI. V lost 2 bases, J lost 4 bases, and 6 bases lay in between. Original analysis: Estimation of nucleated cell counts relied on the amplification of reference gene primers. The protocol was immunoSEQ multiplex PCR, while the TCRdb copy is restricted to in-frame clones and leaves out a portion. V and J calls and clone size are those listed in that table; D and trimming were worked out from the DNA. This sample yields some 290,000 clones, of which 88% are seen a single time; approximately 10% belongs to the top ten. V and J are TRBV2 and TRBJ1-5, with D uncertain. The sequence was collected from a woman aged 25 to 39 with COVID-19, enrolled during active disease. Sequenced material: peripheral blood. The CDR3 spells CASSESRNQPQHF. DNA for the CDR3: TGTGCCAGCAGTGAATCCCGTAATCAGCCCCAGCATTTT.